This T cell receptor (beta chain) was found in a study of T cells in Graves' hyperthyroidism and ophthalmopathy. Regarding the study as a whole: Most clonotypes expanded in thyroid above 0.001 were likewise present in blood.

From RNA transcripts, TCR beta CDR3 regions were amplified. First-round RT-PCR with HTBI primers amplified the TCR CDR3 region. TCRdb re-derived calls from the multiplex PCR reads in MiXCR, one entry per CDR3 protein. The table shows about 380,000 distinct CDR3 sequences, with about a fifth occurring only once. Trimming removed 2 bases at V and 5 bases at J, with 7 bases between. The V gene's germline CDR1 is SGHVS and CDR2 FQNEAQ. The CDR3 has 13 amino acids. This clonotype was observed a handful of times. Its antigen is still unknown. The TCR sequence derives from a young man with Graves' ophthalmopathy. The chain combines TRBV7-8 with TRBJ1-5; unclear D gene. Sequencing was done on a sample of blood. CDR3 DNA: TGTGCCAGCAGCTTAAAGAGGGATCAGCCCCAGCATTTT. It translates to CASSLKRDQPQHF. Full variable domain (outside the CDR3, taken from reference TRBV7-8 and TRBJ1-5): GAGVSQSPRYKVAKRGQDVALRCDPISGHVSLFWYQQALGQGPEFLTYFQNEAQLDKSGLPSDRFFAERPEGSVSTLKIQRTQQEDSAVYLCASSLKRDQPQHFGDGTRLSIL.